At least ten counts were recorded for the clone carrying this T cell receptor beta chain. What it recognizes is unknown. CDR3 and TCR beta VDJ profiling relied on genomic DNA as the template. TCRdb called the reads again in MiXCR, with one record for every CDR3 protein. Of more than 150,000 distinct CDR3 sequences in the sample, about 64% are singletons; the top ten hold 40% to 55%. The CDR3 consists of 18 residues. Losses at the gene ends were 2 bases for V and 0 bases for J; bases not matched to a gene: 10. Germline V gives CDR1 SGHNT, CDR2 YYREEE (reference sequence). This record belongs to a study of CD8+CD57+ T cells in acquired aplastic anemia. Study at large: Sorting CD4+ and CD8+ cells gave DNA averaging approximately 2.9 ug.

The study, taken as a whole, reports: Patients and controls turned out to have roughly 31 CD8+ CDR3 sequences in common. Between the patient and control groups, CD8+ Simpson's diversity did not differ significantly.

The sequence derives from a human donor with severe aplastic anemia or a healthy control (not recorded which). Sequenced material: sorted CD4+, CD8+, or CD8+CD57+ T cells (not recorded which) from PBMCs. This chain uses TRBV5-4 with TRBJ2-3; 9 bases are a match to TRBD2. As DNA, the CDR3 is TGTGCCAGCAGCTTATCGCGGGGGGGGAAGCCTAGCACAGATACGCAGTATTTT. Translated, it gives CASSLSRGGKPSTDTQYF.